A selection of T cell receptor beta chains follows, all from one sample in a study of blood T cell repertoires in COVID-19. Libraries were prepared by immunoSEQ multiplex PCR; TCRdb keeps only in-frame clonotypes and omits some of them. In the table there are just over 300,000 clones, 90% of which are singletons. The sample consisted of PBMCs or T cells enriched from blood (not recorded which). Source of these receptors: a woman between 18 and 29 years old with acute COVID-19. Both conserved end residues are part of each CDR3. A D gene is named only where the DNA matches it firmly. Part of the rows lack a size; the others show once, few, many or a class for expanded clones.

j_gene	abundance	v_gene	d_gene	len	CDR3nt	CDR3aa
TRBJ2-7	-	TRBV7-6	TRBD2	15	TGTGCCAGCAGCAAAGGACTAGCGGGATCCTACGAGCAGTACTTC	CASSKGLAGSYEQYF
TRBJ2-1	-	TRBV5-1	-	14	TGCGCCAGCAGCTTGGTCGCGGGCAACAATGAGCAGTTCTTC	CASSLVAGNNEQFF
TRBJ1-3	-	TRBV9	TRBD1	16	TGTGCCAGCAGCCCCTCTACGACAGGGAAGAGGAACACCATATATTTT	CASSPSTTGKRNTIYF
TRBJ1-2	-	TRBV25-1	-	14	TGTGCCAGCAGTGAATTGGGCCAGGAGGTTGGCTACACCTTC	CASSELGQEVGYTF
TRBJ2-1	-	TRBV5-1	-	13	TGCGCCAGCAGCTTGATACAGGGCAATGAGCAGTTCTTC	CASSLIQGNEQFF
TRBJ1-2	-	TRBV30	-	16	TGTGCCTGGAGTGTACGCGACAGCGCCCTCTCCTATGGCTACACCTTC	CAWSVRDSALSYGYTF
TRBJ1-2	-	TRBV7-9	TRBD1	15	TGTGCCAGCGGGATTTCACGACAGGGAAACTATGGCTACACCTTC	CASGISRQGNYGYTF
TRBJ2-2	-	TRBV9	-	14	TGTGCCAGCAGCGTTATGTCGAACACCGGGGAGCTGTTTTTT	CASSVMSNTGELFF
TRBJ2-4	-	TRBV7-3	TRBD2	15	TGTGCCAGCAGCTTATCAGCGGGAGGGGAAAACATTCAGTACTTC	CASSLSAGGENIQYF
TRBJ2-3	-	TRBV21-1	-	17	TGTGCCAGCAGCTTAATGGACGCGGTAGGGGGCACAGATACGCAGTATTTT	CASSLMDAVGGTDTQYF
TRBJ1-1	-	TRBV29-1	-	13	TGCAGCGTTGCAGTACAGGGAGAAACTGAAGCTTTCTTT	CSVAVQGETEAFF
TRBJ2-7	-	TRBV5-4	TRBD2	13	TGTGCCAGCCGAAGCGGGAGTAATAACGAGCAGTACTTC	CASRSGSNNEQYF
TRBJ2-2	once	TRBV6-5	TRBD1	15	TGCTTAACACCGGACAGGAGGTCGAACACCGGGGAGCTGTTTTTT	CLTPDRRSNTGELFF
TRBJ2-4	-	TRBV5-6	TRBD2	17	TGTGCCAGCAGCTTGGTGGCTAGCGGGAGTACCAAAAACATTCAGTACTTC	CASSLVASGSTKNIQYF
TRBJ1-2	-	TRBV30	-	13	TGTGCCTGGGCCGGAGATGACAGAGGCGGCTACACCTTC	CAWAGDDRGGYTF
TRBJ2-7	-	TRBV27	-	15	TGTGCCAGCAGTTTAGGCAGGAATATATTATACGAGCAGTACTTC	CASSLGRNILYEQYF
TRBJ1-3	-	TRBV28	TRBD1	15	TGTGCCAGCATAGGCGACAGGGCAACTGGAAACACCATATATTTT	CASIGDRATGNTIYF
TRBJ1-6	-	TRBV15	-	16	TGTGCCACCAGCCGGGGCCGGGGGGCCGATAATTCACCCCTCCACTTT	CATSRGRGADNSPLHF
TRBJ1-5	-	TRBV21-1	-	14	TGTGCCAGCAGAAATCGGTTGGTGAATCAGCCCCAGCATTTT	CASRNRLVNQPQHF
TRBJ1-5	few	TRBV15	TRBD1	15	TGTGCCACCAGCAGAGACCAGGGGGCAGGTCAGCCCCAGCATTTT	CATSRDQGAGQPQHF
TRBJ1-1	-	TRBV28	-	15	TGTGCCAGCAGTTTAAGTCGCCGCAGTAAAAGTCAAGCTTTCTTT	CASSLSRRSKSQAFF
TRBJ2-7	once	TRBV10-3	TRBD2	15	TGTGCCATCACCCCGGGGGAGGGACGGTCCTACGAGCAGTACTTC	CAITPGEGRSYEQYF
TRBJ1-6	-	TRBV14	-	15	TGTGCCAGCAGCCAAGTGAGGGTGAGGGATTCACCCCTCCACTTT	CASSQVRVRDSPLHF
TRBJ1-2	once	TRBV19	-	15	TGTGCCAGTAGTATAGTTGTAAAGGGAGACTATGGCTACACCTTC	CASSIVVKGDYGYTF
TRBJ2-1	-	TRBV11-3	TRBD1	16	TGTGCCAGCAGCTTAGGTGGACAGGGTAATAGCAATGAGCAGTTCTTC	CASSLGGQGNSNEQFF
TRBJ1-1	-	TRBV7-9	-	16	TGTGCCAGCAGCCGCCTAACAGGGAAGGTGAACACTGAAGCTTTCTTT	CASSRLTGKVNTEAFF
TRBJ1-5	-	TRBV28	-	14	TGTGCCAGCACACTCGGGTGGAGCAATCAGCCCCAGCATTTT	CASTLGWSNQPQHF
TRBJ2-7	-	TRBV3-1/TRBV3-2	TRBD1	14	TGTGCCAGCAGCCCTAGGGGGCTTTCCTACGAGCAGTACTTC	CASSPRGLSYEQYF
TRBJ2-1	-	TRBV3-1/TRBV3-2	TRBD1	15	TGTGCCAGCAGCCTCCCCGGGACAGGGAGTAATGAGCAGTTCTTC	CASSLPGTGSNEQFF
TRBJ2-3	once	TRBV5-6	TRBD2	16	TGTGCCAGCAGTTCTCGGGGGACTAGCGTCACAGATACGCAGTATTTT	CASSSRGTSVTDTQYF
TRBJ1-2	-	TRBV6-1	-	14	TGTGCCAGCAGTGAAGTCAGGCTGAAGTATGGCTACACCTTC	CASSEVRLKYGYTF